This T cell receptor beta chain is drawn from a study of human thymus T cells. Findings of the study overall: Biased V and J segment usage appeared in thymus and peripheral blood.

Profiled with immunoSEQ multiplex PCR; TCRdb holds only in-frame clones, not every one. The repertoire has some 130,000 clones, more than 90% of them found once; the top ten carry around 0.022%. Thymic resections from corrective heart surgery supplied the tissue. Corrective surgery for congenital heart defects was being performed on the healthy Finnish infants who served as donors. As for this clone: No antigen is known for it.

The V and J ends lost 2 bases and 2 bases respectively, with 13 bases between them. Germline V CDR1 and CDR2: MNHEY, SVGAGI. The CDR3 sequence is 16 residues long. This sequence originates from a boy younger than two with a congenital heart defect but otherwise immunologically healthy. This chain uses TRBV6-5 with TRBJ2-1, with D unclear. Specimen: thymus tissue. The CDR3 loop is CASSYRSLRTYNEQFF. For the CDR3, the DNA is TGTGCCAGCAGTTACAGGTCATTACGGACCTACAATGAGCAGTTCTTC.